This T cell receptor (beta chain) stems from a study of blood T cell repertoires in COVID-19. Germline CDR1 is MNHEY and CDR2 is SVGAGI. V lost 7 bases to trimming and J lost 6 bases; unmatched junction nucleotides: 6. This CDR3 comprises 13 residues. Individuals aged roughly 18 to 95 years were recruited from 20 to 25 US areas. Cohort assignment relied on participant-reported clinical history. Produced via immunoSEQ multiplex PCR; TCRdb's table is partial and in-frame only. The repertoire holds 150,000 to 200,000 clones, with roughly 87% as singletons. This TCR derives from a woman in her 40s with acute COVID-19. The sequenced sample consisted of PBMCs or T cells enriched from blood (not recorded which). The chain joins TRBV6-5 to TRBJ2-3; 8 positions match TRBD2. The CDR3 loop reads CASTVAGTDTQYF. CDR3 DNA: TGTGCCAGCACCGTAGCGGGAACTGATACGCAGTATTTT.